This TCR beta chain is from a study of low-dose radiotherapy and immunotherapy resistance in tumors (dated by TCRdb to between 2021 and 2024). With regard to the full study: Patients in Cohort 1 were given 0.5 Gy per fraction every 2 weeks, and the prescribed total PTV dose was 6.5 Gy. Aspirin 300 mg was taken orally once daily by patients for four cycles, starting on cycle 1 day 1. Eight patients were included in the translational analysis: three from the first dose cohort and the first five from the second dose cohort. Cyclophosphamide 200 mg/m2 was administered intravenously every two weeks, one day before each radiation and immunotherapy administration. Patients in Cohort 2 were given 1 Gy per fraction every two weeks, for a total of 13 Gy across 26 weeks. The trial did not randomize participants into treatment groups. Patients were given nivolumab as a 240 mg flat dose every two weeks and ipilimumab at 1 mg/kg every six weeks, with both drugs delivered intravenously.

As regards this clonotype: What this receptor recognizes is not known. A much larger clone sits a single nucleotide away, making a read error possible.

CDR1 MGHRA and CDR2 YSYEKL are derived from the germline V gene. From cysteine to phenylalanine, the CDR3 is 15 amino acids long. The retained sequence is limited to the CDR3, 45 bases, with the frame set at the first base. According to the study, the label for this sample's time point signals: before trial treatment. The donors took part in RACIN, a single-arm, phase I, dose-escalation trial that combined nivolumab, ipilimumab, aspirin, low-dose cyclophosphamide and low-dose radiotherapy. Patients were eligible if they had advanced solid tumors that were TIL-negative. These reads were obtained on an Illumina HiSeq 2500. First-strand cDNA was synthesized using Superscript III and a set of TRAV- and TRBV-specific primers, so that both TCRalpha and TCRbeta chains were covered. TCRs were amplified with Phusion for about 21 PCR cycles, with a constant-region primer paired with the adapter attached to the V primers. The MessageAmp II aRNA Amplification Kit was used to amplify the isolated mRNA, with in vitro transcription run for about 15 hours at 37 degrees C. mRNA for TCR sequencing was isolated with the Dynabeads mRNA DIRECT Purification Kit. A second 25-cycle Phusion PCR added indexed Illumina adapters, and products were purified with AMPure XP beads. The source study handled its data this way. Custom Perl scripts were used to pool TCR sequences that encoded the same protein, to remove out-of-frame sequences, and to calculate the abundance of each clonotype. TCR sequences supported by only a single read were excluded from analysis. Among the metrics used to describe the repertoires were Shannon entropy, Gini index, clonality, richness, and the frequency of TCRs shared between repertoires. TCRdb applied fastp at Q25 and MiXCR to the public reads, then kept only in-frame beta chains. Merged by CDR3 protein, the rows form single entries marked with the most common genes and DNA. For this entry, the V and J calls and clone size follow TCRdb and not the study's own pipeline. In this sample the table shows some 82,000 distinct CDR3 sequences, 15% to 20% of which occur a single time. 5.9% of the sample is held by the ten biggest clonotypes.

The rearrangement joined TRBV4-1 to TRBJ2-2, and perhaps TRBD1 as D gene, on 5 matching bases. Sample: PBMCs, taken before treatment. This receptor was taken from a male donor with prostate cancer. CDR3 loop: CASSQEVGASRELFF. The sequenced DNA is TGTGCCAGCAGCCAAGAAGTAGGGGCGTCCAGGGAGCTGTTTTTT.